One and the same sample provided the 20 T cell receptor beta chains below, sequenced in a study of T cell changes during pregnancy in multiple sclerosis. Method: immunoSEQ multiplex PCR; TCRdb's copy keeps in-frame clones and lacks some. The table shows fewer than 70,000 clones, with under 95% occurring only once. The sample in question was peripheral blood, obtained in the third trimester of pregnancy. The receptors were gathered from a female donor with multiple sclerosis, enrolled in a pregnancy study.

V gene TRBV11-1 combines with J gene TRBJ2-1; perhaps TRBD1 as D (6 bases). CDR1 and CDR2 (germline): SGHAT, FQDESV (reference sequence). The CDR3 contains 15 residues. Trimming cost V 8 bases and J 1 base, with 15 bases left between them. The DNA for the CDR3 is TGTGCCAGCTCCCCAGGGGCGAGTTCCTACAATGAGCAGTTCTTC. Protein product: CASSPGASSYNEQFF.

The gene calls are TRBV5-1 and TRBJ2-7; no firm D call. Germline CDR1 SGHRS, CDR2 YFSETQ. This CDR3 region has 15 residues. V shed 4 bases and J shed 1 base, with 15 bases lying between them. This chain's CDR3 is CASSLNPHESYEQYF. CDR3 sequence (DNA): TGCGCCAGCAGCCTGAATCCTCACGAGTCCTACGAGCAGTACTTC.

The chain couples TRBV5-4 to TRBJ2-3; 7 bases align to TRBD2. Germline CDR1 and CDR2: SGHNT and YYREEE (reference sequence). V shed 4 bases, J shed 2 bases, and the junction held 10 bases outside the gene matches. The CDR3 has 16 amino acids. The CDR3 DNA follows: TGTGCCAGCAGCCCCAGCGCGGGACTATACACAGATACGCAGTATTTT. Amino acid sequence: CASSPSAGLYTDTQYF.

This chain joins TRBV5-4 and TRBJ1-4; TRBD1 is a possible D gene (6 bases). Trimming removed 4 bases at V and 8 bases at J, with 18 bases between. The CDR3 has 15 amino acids. CDR1 is SGHNT and CDR2 is YYREEE in the germline V gene (reference sequence). This CDR3 is CASSLTPGEFEKLFF. For the CDR3, the DNA is TGTGCCAGCAGCCTTACCCCAGGGGAATTCGAAAAACTGTTTTTT.

The V and J genes are TRBV9 and TRBJ2-7; 7 bases line up with TRBD1. Germline V lookup: CDR1 SGDLS, CDR2 YYNGEE. CDR3 length: 15 residues. The J segment lost 4 bases and the V segment lost 2 bases, leaving 9 bases of the junction unmatched. CDR3 DNA sequence: TGTGCCAGCAGCGTCGGACAGGATAAAGGATACGAGCAGTACTTC. Protein product: CASSVGQDKGYEQYF.

The chain has TRBV5-8 and TRBJ1-5; unclear D gene. CDR1 and CDR2 (germline): SGHTS, YDEGEE. The V and J ends lost 4 bases and 0 bases respectively, with 11 bases between them. The CDR3 has 15 residues. DNA for the CDR3: TGTGCCAGCAGCCTTGGTCAGGCTAGCAATCAGCCCCAGCATTTT. This sequence encodes CASSLGQASNQPQHF.

J is TRBJ2-5 and V is TRBV5-6; D is unclear. Germline-derived CDR1 and CDR2 are SGHDT and YYEEEE. CDR3 length: 14 residues. With 2 bases removed from V and 4 bases from J, the gap between germline ends came to 12 bases. CDR3 residues: CASSFGQLGETQYF. DNA for the CDR3: TGTGCCAGCAGCTTTGGGCAGCTCGGAGAGACCCAGTACTTC.

Details on this clone: In the same sample, other DNA sequences code for this CDR3. The rearrangement links TRBV2 to TRBJ1-2, with no clear D. Germline assignment: CDR1 SNHLY and CDR2 FYNNEI. The CDR3 is 14 amino acids. V was cut by 1 base and J by 1 base, with 7 bases left in between. The CDR3: CASSEDRGNYGYTF. As DNA, the CDR3 is TGTGCCAGCAGTGAAGATCGGGGTAACTATGGCTACACCTTC.

The chain joins TRBV2 to TRBJ2-7, with D possibly TRBD1 on 6 matching bases. The V gene's germline CDR1 is SNHLY and CDR2 FYNNEI. V dropped 1 base and J dropped 4 bases, with 11 bases sitting between them. The CDR3 sequence is 14 residues long. The CDR3 DNA follows: TGTGCCAGCAGTGAAGGGCAGGGGAGATACGAGCAGTACTTC. Protein sequence: CASSEGQGRYEQYF.

V gene TRBV5-1 combines with J gene TRBJ2-7; D unclear. Trimming removed 1 base at V and 0 bases at J, with 8 bases between. CDR1 and CDR2 (germline): SGHRS, YFSETQ. This CDR3 region has 14 residues. The CDR3 loop reads CASSLTVDSYEQYF. CDR3 DNA: TGCGCCAGCAGCTTGACAGTTGACTCCTACGAGCAGTACTTC.

V and J are TRBV9 and TRBJ1-1, with a weak D call TRBD1 (5 bases). Trimming pared 3 bases from V and 10 bases from J, leaving 16 bases between. The CDR3 is 13 amino acids. Germline V CDR1 and CDR2: SGDLS, YYNGEE. In DNA form, the CDR3 reads TGTGCCAGCAGCGGGGGGAGGGCCTCCGCAGCTTTCTTT. Its protein product is CASSGGRASAAFF.

The V gene is TRBV9, the J gene TRBJ1-5; 7 bases fit TRBD1. The CDR3 loop spans 15 amino acids. Germline V gene data show CDR1 as SGDLS and CDR2 as YYNGEE. The junction had 6 bases not matched to a gene; V was cut back by 5 bases and J by 1 base. The CDR3 DNA reads TGTGCCAGCAGTTTACAGGGGAGCAGCAATCAGCCCCAGCATTTT. It is translated as CASSLQGSSNQPQHF.

V is TRBV6-6 and J is TRBJ1-5; no firm D call. Germline loops: CDR1 MNHNY, CDR2 SVGAGI (reference sequence). This CDR3 comprises 16 residues. Trimming stripped 0 bases from V and 0 bases from J, with 9 bases between. The DNA of the CDR3 is TGTGCCAGCAGTTACTCGGCGGTTTATAGCAATCAGCCCCAGCATTTT. Amino acids: CASSYSAVYSNQPQHF.

This chain joins TRBV18 and TRBJ1-4; no firm D call. The CDR3 loop spans 15 amino acids. CDR1 and CDR2 from the germline V gene are KGHSH and LQKENI. V lost 5 bases and J 0 bases, leaving 10 bases between the germline ends. The CDR3, as DNA: TGTGCCAGCTCATCGTACCAGGCAACTAATGAAAAACTGTTTTTT. Translating it yields CASSSYQATNEKLFF.

V and J are TRBV28 and TRBJ1-2, with unresolved D. Germline CDR1 MDHEN, CDR2 SYDVKM. This CDR3 is 11 amino acids long. V gave up 6 bases and J gave up 4 bases, with 6 bases separating them. DNA for the CDR3: TGTGCCAGCAGGACTAGCTATGGCTACACCTTC. This sequence encodes CASRTSYGYTF.

The genes are TRBV4-2 and TRBJ1-2; no firm D call. Germline-derived CDR1 and CDR2 are LGHNA and YNFKEQ. The CDR3 length is 14 residues. Trimming took off 0 bases at V and 8 bases at J, with 13 bases between the two ends. CDR3 protein: CASSQDLRAVGYTF. The CDR3 DNA reads TGTGCCAGCAGCCAAGATCTGAGGGCGGTAGGCTACACCTTC.

The chain employs TRBV2 and TRBJ1-2, with 7 nucleotides matching TRBD1. The CDR3 sequence is 13 residues long. V lost 4 bases to trimming and J lost 8 bases; unmatched junction nucleotides: 7. Looked up from germline, CDR1 is SNHLY and CDR2 is FYNNEI. Here the CDR3 reads CASSGQGKGGYTF. CDR3 DNA: TGTGCCAGCAGTGGACAGGGTAAGGGCGGCTACACCTTC.

V and J are TRBV18 and TRBJ2-7, with 10 bases matching TRBD1. Trimming at V came to 0 bases and at J to 2 bases, leaving 7 bases not matched to a gene. This CDR3 has 17 residues. Looked up from germline, CDR1 is KGHSH and CDR2 is LQKENI. The chain's CDR3 is CASSPPPGQGTPYEQYF. CDR3 nucleotide sequence: TGTGCCAGCTCACCACCGCCGGGACAGGGGACCCCCTACGAGCAGTACTTC.

In this sample, this clone turned up once. The chain carries TRBV6-1 and TRBJ2-7; D may be TRBD1 (6 bases). The CDR3 loop spans 14 amino acids. The V and J ends lost 0 bases and 1 base respectively, with 7 bases between them. Germline CDR1 MNHNS, CDR2 SASEGT. CDR3 nucleotide sequence: TGTGCCAGCAGTGAAGCCGGGACATCCTACGAGCAGTACTTC. Translated: CASSEAGTSYEQYF.

In its sample, this clone was seen once. The V call is TRBV5-6, the J call TRBJ2-7; D might be TRBD1 (6 bases). The germline V gene has CDR1 SGHDT and CDR2 YYEEEE. The CDR3 totals 13 residues. V was clipped by 1 base and J by 4 bases, with 9 bases between them. The DNA for the CDR3 is TGTGCCAGCAGCTTGACAGGGCGGTACGAGCAGTACTTC. Its translation: CASSLTGRYEQYF. The whole variable domain, remainder taken from reference TRBV5-6 and TRBJ2-7, is DAGVTQSPTHLIKTRGQQVTLRCSPKSGHDTVSWYQQALGQGPQFIFQYYEEEERQRGNFPDRFSGHQFPNYSSELNVNALLLGDSALYLCASSLTGRYEQYFGPGTRLTVT.